The next 15 T cell receptor beta chains were all read from a single sample in a study of blood T cell repertoires in COVID-19. The data were produced by immunoSEQ multiplex PCR, yet TCRdb's version contains in-frame clones alone and is incomplete. The table records some 140,000 clones, 84% of them present only once. The sample taken for sequencing was PBMCs or T cells enriched from blood (not recorded which). These receptors all come from a man aged 35-49 years with acute COVID-19.

V is TRBV5-5 and J is TRBJ1-1; D is unresolved. Trimming took 4 bases from V and 1 from J, leaving 14 bases between them. The CDR3 has 15 amino acids. CDR1 is SGHKS, CDR2 YYEKEE, per germline (reference sequence). The DNA of the CDR3 is TGTGCCAGCAGCCGTTTAGCGTCGGGGAACACTGAAGCTTTCTTT. It encodes CASSRLASGNTEAFF.

V is TRBV27 and J is TRBJ2-1; TRBD2 might be the D (6 bases). In germline, CDR1 is MNHEY, CDR2 SMNVEV (reference sequence). Deletions cut 1 base from V and 2 bases from J, with 12 bases between. This CDR3 has 16 amino acids. The CDR3 loop is CASSLYSRLAYNEQFF. The CDR3 DNA reads TGTGCCAGCAGTTTATATTCGAGACTAGCCTACAATGAGCAGTTCTTC.

The sample holds one count of this clone. This rearrangement joins TRBV19 to TRBJ2-5; no firm D call. The CDR3 sequence is 14 residues long. Germline V gene data show CDR1 as LNHDA and CDR2 as SQIVND (reference sequence). The V and J ends lost 3 bases and 4 bases respectively, with 12 bases between them. The CDR3 DNA follows: TGTGCCAGTAGTATCAACCTTCTCGGAGAGACCCAGTACTTC. Amino acids: CASSINLLGETQYF. Using reference TRBV19 and TRBJ2-5 for the parts outside the CDR3, the full variable domain is DGGITQSPKYLFRKEGQNVTLSCEQNLNHDAMYWYRQDPGQGLRLIYYSQIVNDFQKGDIAEGYSVSREKKESFPLTVTSAQKNPTAFYLCASSINLLGETQYFGPGTRLLVL.

The V gene is TRBV2, the J gene TRBJ2-5; 9 bases map to TRBD1. CDR3 length: 14 residues. The V gene's germline CDR1 is SNHLY and CDR2 FYNNEI. J lost 1 base, V lost 7 bases, and 4 bases had no gene match. The DNA for the CDR3 is TGTGCCAGCATTGCGACAGGGGGCCAAGAGACCCAGTACTTC. Residues: CASIATGGQETQYF. The variable domain in full, completed from reference TRBV2 and TRBJ2-5, reads EPEVTQTPSHQVTQMGQEVILRCVPISNHLYFYWYRQILGQKVEFLVSFYNNEISEKSEIFDDQFSVERPDGSNFTLKIRSTKLEDSAMYFCASIATGGQETQYFGPGTRLLVL.

The chain employs TRBV11-3 and TRBJ2-2; 12 nucleotides agree with TRBD2. Germline assignment: CDR1 SGHNT and CDR2 YENEEA. CDR3 length equals 16 residues. J gave up 7 bases and V 3 bases, and 6 bases lay outside the gene matches. The CDR3 region is CASSFSLAGGIGELFF. CDR3 coding DNA: TGTGCCAGCAGCTTTTCCCTAGCGGGGGGGATCGGGGAGCTGTTTTTT.

The rearrangement joins TRBV2 to TRBJ1-2, with a tentative D call TRBD1 (6 bases). There are 14 residues in the CDR3. CDR1 is SNHLY and CDR2 is FYNNEI in the germline V gene. The germline V and J ends were trimmed by 4 bases and 7 bases, with 16 bases remaining between them. The CDR3 reads CASSVGYRAAGYTF. The CDR3 coding sequence is TGTGCCAGCAGTGTGGGCTACAGGGCGGCTGGCTACACCTTC.

The V and J genes are TRBV19 and TRBJ2-1; 10 positions match TRBD2. The V segment lost 6 bases and the J segment 4 bases; nucleotides outside the gene matches: 3. Per germline, CDR1 LNHDA and CDR2 SQIVND (reference sequence). This CDR3 is built from 14 residues. CDR3 nucleotides: TGTGCCAGTAGGGGACTAGCGAGATACAATGAGCAGTTCTTC. Its translation is CASRGLARYNEQFF.

The J gene is TRBJ2-2, the V gene TRBV2; tentatively, D is TRBD2 (5 bases). Germline-derived CDR1 and CDR2 are SNHLY and FYNNEI. The V gene lost 6 bases and the J gene lost 6 bases, with 8 bases spanning the gap. The CDR3 is 12 residues long. The chain's CDR3 is CASREVAGELFF. The CDR3 nucleotides read TGTGCCAGCAGGGAGGTGGCCGGGGAGCTGTTTTTT.

The chain joins TRBV28 to TRBJ1-2, with D hard to call. Per the germline V gene, CDR1 is MDHEN and CDR2 is SYDVKM. The V and J ends lost 5 bases and 8 bases respectively, with 18 bases between them. This CDR3 comprises 14 residues. The CDR3 nucleotides read TGTGCCAGCAGTCCCCCGGCGGGCGAGGTGGGCTACACCTTC. Encoded protein: CASSPPAGEVGYTF.

V and J are TRBV3-1 (or the pseudogene TRBV3-2) and TRBJ1-2, with D perhaps matching TRBD1 (5 bases). This CDR3 has 14 residues. Trimming took 0 bases from V and 7 from J, leaving 12 bases between them. From germline, CDR1 is LGHDT and CDR2 YNNKEL (reference sequence). The CDR3: CASSQDSQGGGYTF. CDR3 sequence (DNA): TGTGCCAGCAGCCAAGATAGCCAGGGCGGTGGCTACACCTTC.

The chain uses TRBV5-1 and TRBJ2-7; TRBD2 aligns across 7 bases. The CDR3 is 14 residues long. Germline trimming cut 2 bases from V and 3 bases from J; bases unmatched to any gene: 5. Per the germline V gene, CDR1 is SGHRS and CDR2 is YFSETQ. The CDR3 protein is CASSLSGNRYEQYF. The CDR3 nucleotides are TGCGCCAGCAGCTTAAGCGGGAACCGCTACGAGCAGTACTTC. Full variable domain (rest looked up from reference TRBV5-1 and TRBJ2-7): KAGVTQTPRYLIKTRGQQVTLSCSPISGHRSVSWYQQTPGQGLQFLFEYFSETQRNKGNFPGRFSGRQFSNSRSEMNVSTLELGDSALYLCASSLSGNRYEQYFGPGTRLTVT.

This sequence joins TRBV6-1 and TRBJ1-4, with a tentative D call TRBD1 (5 bases). The CDR3 sequence is 15 residues long. V was cut by 0 bases and J by 5 bases, with 10 bases left in between. CDR1 and CDR2 (germline): MNHNS, SASEGT. The CDR3 region has the DNA TGTGCCAGCAGTGAAGCGCTCAGGGTAAATGAAAAACTGTTTTTT. Protein sequence: CASSEALRVNEKLFF.

The chain carries TRBV28 and TRBJ2-5, with 8 bases aligning to TRBD2. V was pared by 2 bases and J by 2 bases, with 13 bases of the junction left unmatched. The germline gives CDR1 MDHEN, CDR2 SYDVKM. This CDR3 comprises 18 residues. The DNA of the CDR3 is TGTGCCAGCAGTTTAAACTACGTGACTAGCGAGACTCAAGAGACCCAGTACTTC. Translating gives CASSLNYVTSETQETQYF.

This sequence joins TRBV6-5 and TRBJ2-1, with TRBD1 matching 9 bases. The CDR3 loop spans 15 amino acids. Germline V gives CDR1 MNHEY, CDR2 SVGAGI. Trimming took 3 bases from V and 4 from J; bases not matched to a gene: 4. CDR3 nucleotide sequence: TGTGCCAGCAGTTATACAGGGGGCTTATACAATGAGCAGTTCTTC. It encodes CASSYTGGLYNEQFF.

The V gene is TRBV12-3 or TRBV12-4, the J gene TRBJ2-1, with D uncertain. The CDR3 spans 11 residues. V dropped 2 bases and J dropped 12 bases, with 8 bases sitting between them. CDR3 amino acids: CASSLTQRQFF. In nucleotides, the CDR3 is TGTGCCAGCAGTTTAACTCAGCGGCAGTTCTTC.